This TCR beta chain derives from a study of OX40 agonist ivuxolimab in advanced cancers. Study-wide context: Three patients showed partial responses: one hepatocellular carcinoma and two cutaneous melanoma cases.

A single count supports this clone. Its antigen is undetermined. Regarding the study as a whole: In general, CD8+ T cells held more expanded clones than CD4+ did, on average.

TCRdb keeps only in-frame clones here, not all; method: immunoSEQ multiplex PCR. The sample lists more than 50,000 clones, roughly nine tenths occurring once. The germline V gene encodes CDR1 SGHRS and CDR2 YFSETQ. The CDR3 extends over 13 amino acids. V was clipped by 0 bases and J by 3 bases, with 4 bases between them. This sequence was found in an adult with an advanced solid tumor such as melanoma, head and neck, liver or kidney cancer. The V gene is TRBV5-1, the J gene TRBJ2-1, with D unclear. Sequenced here: CD4+ or CD8+ T cells sorted from blood, sampled in a trial of the OX40 agonist ivuxolimab. The CDR3 DNA reads as TGCGCCAGCAGCTTGGCCCGCTACAATGAGCAGTTCTTC. It translates to CASSLARYNEQFF.